This T cell receptor (beta chain) originates from a study of immune heterogeneity within non-small cell lung tumors listed by TCRdb under 2018. With regard to the full study: By histology, the tumors were several squamous cell carcinomas, roughly 11 non-squamous carcinomas and 1 tumor not otherwise specified. To examine intratumoral immune heterogeneity, the study used whole-exome sequencing, RNA-seq and TCR beta repertoire sequencing on multiple spatially distinct regions of each NSCLC tumor. TCR repertoires were analyzed from 55 to 70 tumor loci of roughly 15 patients, whereas transcriptome data were available for only around 48 loci from about 11 patients. For mutant peptides 8 to 11 amino acids long, netMHCpan-3.0 predicted neoantigen binding to the HLA alleles of each patient.

For CDR1 and CDR2, the germline V gene lists SGHRS and YFSETQ. From the cysteine up to the phenylalanine, the CDR3 has a length of 12 residues. This entry keeps only the CDR3 DNA: 36 bases, framed from base 1. At the junction V is shortened by 3 bases and J by 4 bases, with 8 bases in between. The TCR template was genomic DNA extracted from bulk tumor tissue, and 600 to 650 ng of gDNA was amplified for each sample. During surgery, multiple biopsies were taken from each primary tumor, with sampling sites spaced as far apart as possible within the tumor mass. The study cohort was described as untreated, and the patients were newly diagnosed NSCLC cases having curative surgery. The donors were 15 patients with newly diagnosed non-small cell lung cancer who were having surgery with curative intent. Two independent pathologists reviewed the resected tumor masses. Sequencing was performed only on DNA and RNA samples of high quality.

The TCR beta CDR3 region was amplified with a multiplex PCR system whose first round ran for roughly 9 cycles using 32 V-gene forward primers and 13 J-gene reverse primers. A QIAGEN Multiplex PCR Kit was used for first-round PCR, and the primer sequences were filed in Chinese patent CN105087789A. Illumina universal primers were added in a second PCR round performed with the Phusion High-Fidelity PCR Kit. Paired-end sequencing of TCR libraries was carried out on the Illumina HiSeq X Ten platform at a read length of 151 bp. Processing in the source paper ran as follows. Cutadapt was used to discard reads without multiplex PCR primers, PEAR merged the read pairs, and MiXCR with default settings called the CDR3 regions. Repertoire diversity was assessed by Shannon entropy, and clonality was calculated as one minus the Shannon entropy divided by the ln of the count of productive unique sequences. Clonotypes at a frequency of at least 0.5% were defined as dominant or high-frequency T-cell clones. The public reads were reprocessed in TCRdb via fastp at Q25 and MiXCR, keeping in-frame beta chains. Entries that share a CDR3 protein sequence are merged under the most common genes and DNA. These V and J calls are TCRdb output, not the study's own analysis. Present in this sample are about 4,800 distinct CDR3 sequences, about 30% of which were seen just once. The biggest ten clones account for 20% to 25% of the sample.

This clonotype is medium-sized (0.01 to 0.1%) in its sample. Which antigen it targets is not known. No base quality values were provided; no much bigger clone lies one nucleotide off. What the study reported, not specific to this receptor: High-frequency TCR beta clonotypes were found to be largely distinct between individual patients. Within a given patient, the same dominant CDR3B clonotypes showed up repeatedly across loci, although different tumor locations also carried unique high-frequency clones. Local T-cell repertoire clonality showed a statistically significant but moderate positive correlation with local tumor mutational burden (R around 0.35).

The chain was built from TRBV5-1 and TRBJ2-7; 6 matching bases give a weak D call of TRBD1. This TCR derives from a woman between 50 and 59 years old with non-small cell lung cancer. What was sequenced was lung tumor tissue. The CDR3 region: CASSSTGYEQYF. The nucleotides read TGCGCCAGCAGCTCAACAGGGTACGAGCAGTACTTC.